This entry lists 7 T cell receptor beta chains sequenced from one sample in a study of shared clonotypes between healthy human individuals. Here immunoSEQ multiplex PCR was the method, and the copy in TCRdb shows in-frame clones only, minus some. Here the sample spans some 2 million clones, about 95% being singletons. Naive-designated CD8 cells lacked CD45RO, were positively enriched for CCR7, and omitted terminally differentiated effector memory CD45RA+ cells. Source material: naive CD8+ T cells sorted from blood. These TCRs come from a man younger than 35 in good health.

CDR3 nucleotide sequence: TGTGCCAGTAGTCCTCAGGGCTACTACGAGCAGTACTTC. The encoded protein is CASSPQGYYEQYF. The chain uses TRBV19 and TRBJ2-7; TRBD1 is a possible D gene (5 bases). V lost 5 bases, J lost 3 bases, and 11 bases lay in between. There are 13 residues in the CDR3. Germline CDR1 LNHDA, CDR2 SQIVND (reference sequence).

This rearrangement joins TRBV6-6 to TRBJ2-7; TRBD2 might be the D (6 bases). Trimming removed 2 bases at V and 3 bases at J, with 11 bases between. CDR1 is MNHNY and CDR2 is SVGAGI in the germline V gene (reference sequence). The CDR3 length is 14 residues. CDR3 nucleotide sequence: TGTGCCAGCAGTTACACGGGACTGAGCTACGAGCAGTACTTC. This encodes CASSYTGLSYEQYF.

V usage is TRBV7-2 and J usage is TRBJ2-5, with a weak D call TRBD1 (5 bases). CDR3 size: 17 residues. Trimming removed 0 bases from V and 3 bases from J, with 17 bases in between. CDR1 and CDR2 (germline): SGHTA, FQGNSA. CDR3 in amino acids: CASSLAWTRDEEETQYF. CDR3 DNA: TGTGCCAGCAGCTTAGCGTGGACCAGGGATGAGGAAGAGACCCAGTACTTC.

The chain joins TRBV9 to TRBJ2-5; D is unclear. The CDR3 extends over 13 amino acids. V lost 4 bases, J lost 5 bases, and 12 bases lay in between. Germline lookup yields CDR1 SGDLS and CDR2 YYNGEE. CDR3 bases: TGTGCCAGCAGCCCTGACATACGGGAGACCCAGTACTTC. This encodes CASSPDIRETQYF.

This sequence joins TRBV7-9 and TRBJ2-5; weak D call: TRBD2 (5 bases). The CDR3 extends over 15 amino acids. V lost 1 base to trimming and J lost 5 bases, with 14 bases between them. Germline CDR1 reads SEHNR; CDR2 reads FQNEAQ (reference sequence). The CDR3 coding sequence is TGTGCCAGCAGCTTAGACTTCGGGGAATGGGAGACCCAGTACTTC. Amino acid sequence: CASSLDFGEWETQYF.

The CDR3 reads CASSQEGALNEKLFF. The CDR3 bases are TGCGCCAGCAGCCAAGAGGGGGCGCTTAACGAAAAACTGTTTTTT. The rearrangement links TRBV4-1 to TRBJ1-4; D perhaps matches TRBD1 (6 bases). The CDR3 has 15 amino acids. Trimming left V 0 bases short and J 8 bases short, with 13 bases between. Germline V gene data show CDR1 as MGHRA and CDR2 as YSYEKL.

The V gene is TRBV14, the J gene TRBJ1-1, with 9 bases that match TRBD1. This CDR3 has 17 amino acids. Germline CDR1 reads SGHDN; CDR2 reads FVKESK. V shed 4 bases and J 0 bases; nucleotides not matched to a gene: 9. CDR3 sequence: CASSPDRGLLMNTEAFF. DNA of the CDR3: TGTGCCAGCAGCCCGGACAGGGGCCTACTAATGAACACTGAAGCTTTCTTT.